This TCR beta chain came from a study of T cells expressing NK-cell markers. Across the whole study: Investigators obtained TCR beta repertoires from sorted CD3+CD56+NKG2C+, CD3+CD56+NKG2C- and CD3+CD56-NKG2C+ T cells. Just one sequenced donor of eight was HCMV-seronegative, while seven were seropositive. Regarding the study as a whole: A range of about 1.0-8% of CD8+ T cells consisted of dominant NKG2C+ clonotypes in several donors. In a few donors, dominant clonotypes made up roughly 25-60.1% of CD3+CD56-NKG2C+ cells.

This CDR3 contains 21 residues. CDR1 and CDR2 from the germline V gene are DFQATT and SNEGSKA (reference sequence). TCRdb derives one entry per CDR3 protein from the 5' RACE reads, leaving out DNA. Seen in this sample are hundreds of thousands of distinct CDR3 sequences; the ten most common clones hold about 7.3%. Details on this clonotype: The antigen remains unidentified.

The V and J genes are TRBV20-1 and TRBJ2-1; as DNA is missing, the TRBD1 call by TCRdb cannot be tested. The TCR was taken from a woman aged 18 to 69 in good health. Sequenced: blood T cells: a sorted CD56 or NKG2C T cell subset, CD4+ or CD8+ T cells, or bulk PBMC T cells (not recorded which). CDR3 sequence: CSARAPPGQGDPLRTYNEQFF.